The sequence of this T cell receptor (beta chain) was determined in a study of cytomegalovirus exposure and HLA in healthy donors. Study conclusions and caveats: Subsequent analysis of the 110 or so validation repertoires found a tendency for first-cohort TCR clusters to co-occur. About 150 TCR beta chains were listed as cytomegalovirus-associated. Reports showed the classifier diagnosing cytomegalovirus status with high specificity and sensitivity.

The donors were in the roughly 110-subject validation cohort; that cohort was separate from the roughly 700-subject first cohort. The CDR3 covers 16 residues. Germline V gene data show CDR1 as MDHEN and CDR2 as SYDVKM. V lost 5 bases to trimming and J lost 9 bases; unmatched junction nucleotides: 12. Assay: immunoSEQ multiplex PCR; the TCRdb copy retains only in-frame clones and omits some. The table has 68,000 or so clones, around 90% seen once. A word on this clone: Its antigen is undetermined.

This TCR derives from a woman aged 18-35 years in good health and CMV-seronegative. V is TRBV28 and J is TRBJ1-6; 8 bases map to TRBD1. The sequenced material came from PBMCs. The CDR3 here is CASSADRGRAISPLHF. The CDR3 DNA is TGTGCCAGCAGTGCCGACAGGGGTAGGGCTATTTCACCCCTCCACTTT.